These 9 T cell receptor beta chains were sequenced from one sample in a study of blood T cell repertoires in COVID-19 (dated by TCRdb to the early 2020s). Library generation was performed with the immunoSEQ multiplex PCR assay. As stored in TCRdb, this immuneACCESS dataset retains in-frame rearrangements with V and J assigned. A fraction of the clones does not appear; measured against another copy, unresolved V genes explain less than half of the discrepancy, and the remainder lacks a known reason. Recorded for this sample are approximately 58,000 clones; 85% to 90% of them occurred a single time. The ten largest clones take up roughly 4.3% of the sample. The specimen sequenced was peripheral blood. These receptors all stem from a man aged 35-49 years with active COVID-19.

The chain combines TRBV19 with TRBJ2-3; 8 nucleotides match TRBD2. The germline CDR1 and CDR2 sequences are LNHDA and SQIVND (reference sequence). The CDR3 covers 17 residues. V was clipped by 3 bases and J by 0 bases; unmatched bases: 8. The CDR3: CASSMEGGRRSTDTQYF. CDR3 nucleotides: TGTGCCAGTAGTATGGAGGGCGGGAGGAGGAGCACAGATACGCAGTATTTT.

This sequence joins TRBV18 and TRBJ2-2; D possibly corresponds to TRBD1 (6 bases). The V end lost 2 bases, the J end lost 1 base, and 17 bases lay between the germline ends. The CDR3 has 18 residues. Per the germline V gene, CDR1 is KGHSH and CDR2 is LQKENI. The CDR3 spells CASSPDVIRGGNTGELFF. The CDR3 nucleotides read TGTGCCAGCTCACCAGATGTAATCAGGGGCGGGAACACCGGGGAGCTGTTTTTT.

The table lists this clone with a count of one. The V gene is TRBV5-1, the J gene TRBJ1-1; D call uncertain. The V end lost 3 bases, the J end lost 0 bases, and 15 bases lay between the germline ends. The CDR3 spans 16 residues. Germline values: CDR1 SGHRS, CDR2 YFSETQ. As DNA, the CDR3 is TGCGCCAGCAGCTCCCGAAGGGAGACCATGAACACTGAAGCTTTCTTT. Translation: CASSSRRETMNTEAFF.

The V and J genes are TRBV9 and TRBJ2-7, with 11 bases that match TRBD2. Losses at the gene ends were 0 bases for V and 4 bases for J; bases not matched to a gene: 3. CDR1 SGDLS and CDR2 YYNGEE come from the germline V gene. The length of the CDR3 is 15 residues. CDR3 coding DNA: TGTGCCAGCAGCGTAGGGGGACTAGCGGTTTACGAGCAGTACTTC. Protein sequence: CASSVGGLAVYEQYF.

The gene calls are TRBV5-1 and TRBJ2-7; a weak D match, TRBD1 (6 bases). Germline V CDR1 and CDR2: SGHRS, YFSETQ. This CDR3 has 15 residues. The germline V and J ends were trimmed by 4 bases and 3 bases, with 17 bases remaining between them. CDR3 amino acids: CASSPLRGYDYEQYF. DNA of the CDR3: TGCGCCAGCAGCCCATTGAGGGGGTACGACTACGAGCAGTACTTC.

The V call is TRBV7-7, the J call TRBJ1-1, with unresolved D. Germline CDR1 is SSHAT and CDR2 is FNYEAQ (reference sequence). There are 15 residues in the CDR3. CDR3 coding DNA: TGTGCAACCACCCTACTGGGCAGTCAGAACACTGAAGCTTTCTTT. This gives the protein CATTLLGSQNTEAFF.

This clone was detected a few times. The CDR3 sequence is CSASLVLRGYGYTF. DNA of the CDR3: TGCAGTGCTAGTTTGGTTCTCCGGGGCTATGGCTACACCTTC. The chain is built from TRBV20-1 and TRBJ1-2; D remains unclear. CDR3 length: 14 residues. V dropped 3 bases and J dropped 4 bases, with 15 bases sitting between them. Germline-derived CDR1 and CDR2 are DFQATT and SNEGSKA (reference sequence).

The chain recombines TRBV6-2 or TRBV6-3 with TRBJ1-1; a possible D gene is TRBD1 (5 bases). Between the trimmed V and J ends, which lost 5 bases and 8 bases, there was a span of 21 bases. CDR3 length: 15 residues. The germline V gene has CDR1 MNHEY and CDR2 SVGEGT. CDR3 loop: CASSPGTAGIGEAFF. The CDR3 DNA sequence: TGTGCCAGCAGTCCCGGGACTGCAGGGATAGGCGAAGCTTTCTTT.

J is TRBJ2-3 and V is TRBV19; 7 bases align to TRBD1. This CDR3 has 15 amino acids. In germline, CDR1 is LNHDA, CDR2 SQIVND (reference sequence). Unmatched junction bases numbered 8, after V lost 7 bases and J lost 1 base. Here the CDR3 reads CASTSTGWGTDTQYF. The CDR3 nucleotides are TGTGCCAGTACCTCGACAGGGTGGGGCACAGATACGCAGTATTTT.